This T cell receptor beta chain was sequenced in a study of T cells in narcolepsy. The table came from immunoSEQ multiplex PCR; TCRdb's copy has only in-frame clones and leaves some out. The profile shows 30,000 to 35,000 clones, around four fifths of them singletons. V was trimmed by 0 bases and J by 7 bases, leaving 16 bases between them. The CDR3 sequence is 15 residues long. Germline V gene lookup returns CDR1 MNHNY and CDR2 SVGAGI (reference sequence). The chain links TRBV6-6 to TRBJ2-7, with D perhaps matching TRBD1 or TRBD2 (5 bases each). This TCR was recovered from a human donor with narcolepsy. Material: CD45RA- memory CD4+ T cells from PBMCs. CDR3 sequence (DNA): TGTGCCAGCAGTTACTCTGGGACCCTGGTGGGAGAGCAGTACTTC. It codes for CASSYSGTLVGEQYF.